This T cell receptor beta chain is drawn from a study of shared clonotypes between healthy human individuals. In the original workflow: Quality scores were absent from the junction-only immunoSEQ sequences, so filtering differed. The protocol was immunoSEQ multiplex PCR, while the TCRdb copy is restricted to in-frame clones and leaves out a portion. The DNA gave D and trimming, while V, J and clone size come from that table. Seen here are about 2.1 million clones, more than 85% observed once, and the top ten hold approximately 1.7%. As concerns this clone: Antigen unknown.

CDR3 size: 14 residues. V lost 2 bases, J lost 2 bases, and 7 bases lay in between. Germline V gene data show CDR1 as ENHRY and CDR2 as SYGVKD. Findings and caveats of the study: With few donors, the genetic and exposure-history diversity represented was limited. Generation probabilities of non-shared clonotypes were lower (relative to those shared by all four donors). The sharing of 4.5% to 5.5% of naive CD4 clonotypes was seen across several donors.

Naive-designated CD8 cells lacked CD45RO, were positively enriched for CCR7, and omitted terminally differentiated effector memory CD45RA+ cells. This chain joins TRBV10-3 and TRBJ2-1; D remains unclear. The sequence was obtained from a man between 18 and 29 years old in good health. Some clones in this sample may be carry-over from other donors' samples. The material sequenced was naive CD8+ T cells from PBMCs. The chain's CDR3 is CAISEPATYNEQFF. CDR3 DNA sequence: TGTGCCATCAGTGAGCCTGCAACCTACAATGAGCAGTTCTTC.